The rows below give T cell receptor beta chains drawn from one sample of a study of cytomegalovirus exposure and HLA in healthy donors. Assay used: immunoSEQ multiplex PCR; TCRdb lists only in-frame clones, some missing. Here the sample spans some 130,000 clones, less than 85% being singletons. Sample: PBMCs. Receptors originate from a woman aged 50 to 65 in good health and CMV-seropositive. Both conserved end residues are part of each CDR3. The order of the fields is V gene, D gene, clone size, J gene, CDR3 DNA, CDR3 protein. A D gene is named only where the DNA matches it firmly. Some rows have no size entry. The others give once, few or many, or a class for an expanded clone.

V gene: TRBV6-6
D gene: NA
clone size: NA
J gene: TRBJ2-7
CDR3 DNA: TGTGCCAGCATCAAAGGGGGGGTTGCGGGCGAGCAGTACTTC
CDR3 protein: CASIKGGVAGEQYF

V gene: TRBV6-6
D gene: NA
clone size: NA
J gene: TRBJ2-7
CDR3 DNA: TGTGCCAGCAGTCCCGCGGGATCCTACGAGCAGTACTTC
CDR3 protein: CASSPAGSYEQYF

V gene: TRBV5-1
D gene: NA
clone size: NA
J gene: TRBJ2-5
CDR3 DNA: TGCGCCAGCAGCTTCCGGGACACTCAAGAGACCCAGTACTTC
CDR3 protein: CASSFRDTQETQYF

V gene: TRBV5-1
D gene: TRBD2
clone size: NA
J gene: TRBJ2-5
CDR3 DNA: TGCGCCAGCAGCTTGGCCGCTAGCGGGGTTGAGACCCAGTACTTC
CDR3 protein: CASSLAASGVETQYF

V gene: TRBV10-3
D gene: TRBD2
clone size: NA
J gene: TRBJ2-7
CDR3 DNA: TGTGCCATCACCCGTGGGGGGGGGAGCTACGAGCAGTACTTC
CDR3 protein: CAITRGGGSYEQYF

V gene: TRBV12-5
D gene: NA
clone size: NA
J gene: TRBJ2-1
CDR3 DNA: TGTGCTAGTGGTTTGCTTCCAGGGGAGAGCAATGAGCAGTTCTTC
CDR3 protein: CASGLLPGESNEQFF

V gene: TRBV4-2
D gene: NA
clone size: few
J gene: TRBJ1-2
CDR3 DNA: TGTGCCAGCAGCTTGGCCACAGGGAGCGACTATGGCTACACCTTC
CDR3 protein: CASSLATGSDYGYTF

V gene: TRBV6-1
D gene: NA
clone size: few
J gene: TRBJ2-7
CDR3 DNA: TGTGCCAGCAGTGAAAGGGAGGTAAACGAGCAGTACTTC
CDR3 protein: CASSEREVNEQYF

V gene: TRBV9
D gene: TRBD1
clone size: NA
J gene: TRBJ1-6
CDR3 DNA: TGTGCCAGCAGCGTAGCACCCGTACAGACAGGGGGCTCCTATAATTCACCCCTCCACTTT
CDR3 protein: CASSVAPVQTGGSYNSPLHF

V gene: TRBV18
D gene: NA
clone size: NA
J gene: TRBJ1-5
CDR3 DNA: TGTGCCAGCTGGGGGGGGACCAATCAGCCCCAGCATTTT
CDR3 protein: CASWGGTNQPQHF

V gene: TRBV29-1
D gene: TRBD2
clone size: once
J gene: TRBJ2-7
CDR3 DNA: TGCAGCGCCCGGACTAGCAGAGCCTACGAGCAGTACTTC
CDR3 protein: CSARTSRAYEQYF

V gene: TRBV15
D gene: NA
clone size: NA
J gene: TRBJ2-2
CDR3 DNA: TGTGCCACCAGCAGTCTAGCGCGGGAGCTGTTTTTT
CDR3 protein: CATSSLARELFF

V gene: TRBV5-1
D gene: TRBD1
clone size: NA
J gene: TRBJ2-2
CDR3 DNA: TGCGCCAGCAGCCCATCAGGGGGCACCGGGGAGCTGTTTTTT
CDR3 protein: CASSPSGGTGELFF

V gene: TRBV2
D gene: NA
clone size: NA
J gene: TRBJ2-6
CDR3 DNA: TGTGCCAGCACCGGGAGTTCTGGGGCCAACGTCCTGACTTTC
CDR3 protein: CASTGSSGANVLTF

V gene: TRBV5-4
D gene: TRBD1
clone size: NA
J gene: TRBJ1-6
CDR3 DNA: TGTGCCAGCAGCGGAGCCGGGACAGGGGATTCACCCCTCCACTTT
CDR3 protein: CASSGAGTGDSPLHF

V gene: TRBV2
D gene: NA
clone size: NA
J gene: TRBJ2-2
CDR3 DNA: TGTGCAACAACTGACAGGATCAACACCGGGGAGCTGTTTTTT
CDR3 protein: CATTDRINTGELFF